These T cell receptor beta chains were read from a single sample in a study of blood T cell repertoires in COVID-19. The table came from immunoSEQ multiplex PCR; TCRdb's copy has only in-frame clones and leaves some out. The sample has 150,000 or so clones; approximately 91% are singletons. The source material was peripheral blood. These TCRs come from a woman aged 70-85 years with acute or convalescent COVID-19. CDR3s include the opening cysteine and the closing phenylalanine or tryptophan. Each record gives: J gene, V gene, D gene, clone size, CDR3 DNA, CDR3 protein. The D gene is left open where the match is weak. Only part of the rows carry a size: once, few, many, or a class if the clone is expanded.

TRBJ1-1 | TRBV7-9 | TRBD1 | . | TGTGCCAGCAGCTTCGAGACAGGGAACGAAGCTTTCTTT | CASSFETGNEAFF
TRBJ2-3 | TRBV6-2/TRBV6-3 | . | . | TGTGCCAGCAGCCACCCCGACCGCCCTGGCGGAGATACGCAGTATTTT | CASSHPDRPGGDTQYF
TRBJ2-5 | TRBV6-6 | . | . | TGTGCCACCAGAGGAGGGGCTAGGTCTCTCCAAGAGACCCAGTACTTC | CATRGGARSLQETQYF
TRBJ1-3 | TRBV19 | . | . | TGTGCCAGTAGTGCGCCCAGGGTGGGGGCCTCTGGAAACACCATATATTTT | CASSAPRVGASGNTIYF
TRBJ1-4 | TRBV28 | . | once | TGTGCCTCAACCCAGGGAGGGGATGAAAAACTGTTTTTT | CASTQGGDEKLFF
TRBJ1-1 | TRBV7-9 | . | . | TGTGCCAGCAGCCTTAGGGAGGGAGGAGGAACTGAAGCTTTCTTT | CASSLREGGGTEAFF
TRBJ1-3 | TRBV7-2 | TRBD1 | . | TGTGCCAGCAGCTTTACTGGGACAGACCCAAACACCATATATTTT | CASSFTGTDPNTIYF
TRBJ1-2 | TRBV5-8 | TRBD1 | . | TGTGCCAGCAGCTTGGGGCACAGGGGGGGCTATGGCTACACCTTC | CASSLGHRGGYGYTF
TRBJ1-6 | TRBV5-1 | . | . | TGCGCCAGCAGCTTGGCAGCACGGGGGTCACCCCTCCACTTT | CASSLAARGSPLHF
TRBJ2-3 | TRBV19 | . | . | TGTGCCAGTAGTAGGGGAGACTCCCGTGCAGATACGCAGTATTTT | CASSRGDSRADTQYF
TRBJ1-4 | TRBV6-1 | TRBD1 | . | TGTGCCAGCAGTGAAGCAAGGGGGCGGGCTGAAAAACTGTTTTTT | CASSEARGRAEKLFF
TRBJ2-1 | TRBV5-5 | TRBD1 | . | TGTGCCAGCAGCGACAGGGACAGGGGGAGGTACAATGAGCAGTTCTTC | CASSDRDRGRYNEQFF
TRBJ1-6 | TRBV11-2 | . | . | TGTGCCAGCAGCTTAGTTCCGCCAGGCAGCTCCTATAATTCACCCCTCCACTTT | CASSLVPPGSSYNSPLHF
TRBJ2-5 | TRBV7-9 | TRBD2 | . | TGTGCCAGCAGCCCCCCCTGGCGGGGGGGGGAGACCCAGTACTTC | CASSPPWRGGETQYF
TRBJ2-5 | TRBV24-1 | . | many | TGTGCCACCAGTCTGTCCGGGTGGAGAGAGACCCAGTACTTC | CATSLSGWRETQYF
TRBJ1-1 | TRBV3-1/TRBV3-2 | . | . | TGTGCCAGCAGCCAAGAGCGAATACTGAACACTGAAGCTTTCTTT | CASSQERILNTEAFF
TRBJ1-2 | TRBV14 | TRBD1 | . | TGTGCCAGCAGCCGCAACCTCGCAGGGGGCGATGGCTACACCTTC | CASSRNLAGGDGYTF
TRBJ1-1 | TRBV30 | . | . | TGTGCCTGGAATTGGGGGGGGAACACTGAAGCTTTCTTT | CAWNWGGNTEAFF
TRBJ2-7 | TRBV18 | . | once | TGTGCCAGCTTAACCGGGACGGGGGGCGGGGAGCAGTACTTC | CASLTGTGGGEQYF
TRBJ1-1 | TRBV6-5 | TRBD1 | . | TGTGCCAGCAGTTCCGACAGGGCAGGCATGAACACTGAAGCTTTCTTT | CASSSDRAGMNTEAFF
TRBJ1-1 | TRBV28 | . | . | TGTGCCAGCAGCGACCCGGCCAGGGGCGCGTGGGGCACTGAAGCTTTCTTT | CASSDPARGAWGTEAFF
TRBJ1-2 | TRBV2 | . | . | TGTGCCAGCAGAGCAACAGTTTTCTATGGCTACACCTTC | CASRATVFYGYTF
TRBJ1-3 | TRBV18 | . | . | TGTGCCAGCTCACCAGGCTTGAGGGGAAACACCATATATTTT | CASSPGLRGNTIYF
TRBJ1-2 | TRBV5-5 | TRBD1 | once | TGTGCCAGCAGCTTGGTCCGGGACAGGGGCTATGGCTACACCTTC | CASSLVRDRGYGYTF